This T cell receptor (beta chain) was captured in a study of T-cell memory formation after mild COVID-19. This clonotype was counted a few times. TCRdb reanalysed the 5' RACE reads using MiXCR and keeps one entry per CDR3 protein. There are around 510,000 distinct CDR3 sequences in the sample; roughly 20% occur only once, and 8.4% lies in the top ten. This clonotype was sampled from an adult woman who had mild COVID-19 (a few samples of this study predate the infection). Cell type and time point are not known. The sequencing input was PBMCs or a T cell subset sorted from them (not recorded which).

The CDR3 sequence: CASSYDGYGDQPQHF. In DNA, the CDR3 is TGTGCCAGCAGTTACGATGGTTATGGGGATCAGCCCCAGCATTTT. The chain links TRBV6-6 to TRBJ1-5; D is unresolved. Trimming took off 2 bases at V and 5 bases at J, with 13 bases between the two ends. The germline CDR1 and CDR2 sequences are MNHNY and SVGAGI (reference sequence). This CDR3 comprises 15 residues.